This T cell receptor beta chain was observed in a study of CD8+CD57+ T cells in acquired aplastic anemia (dated by TCRdb to 2016 to 2019). As for the study more broadly: Extracted DNA from sorted CD4+ and CD8+ cells averaged approximately 3 ug, ranging from roughly 0.2 to 30 ug. A CD8+CD57+ expansion meant a frequency higher than the mean frequency seen in healthy subjects. Overall study results and their limits: Between patients and healthy controls, no significant difference in CD8+ Simpson's diversity was found (P=0.060). Roughly 30 CD8+ CDR3 sequences were found to be shared between patients and controls, but these sequences appeared to be highly expressed in patients and within the immunodominant clones of the patients.

Trimming takes 1 base off V and 2 bases off J; junction bases not matched to a gene: 4. In the germline V gene, CDR1 corresponds to SGHVS and CDR2 to FQNEAQ. The CDR3 holds 15 amino acids from the cysteine to the phenylalanine. Only the CDR3 part of the read is kept: 45 bases, read in frame from the first base. TCR beta VDJ combination and CDR3 sequence profiling used genomic DNA as the template. An Illumina HiSeq 2000 was used for TCR repertoire sequencing. The study's processing was this. TRBV/TRBJ rearrangement plots, CDR3 size and DJ length profiles, and Simpson's diversity index were used to assess repertoires. The most abundant DNA sequence in the deep sequencing data was defined as the immunodominant clone. CDR3 amino acid sequences were checked for sharing between subjects and were compared against published repertoires and the VDJdb database. The public reads were quality trimmed at Q25 with fastp and then assembled into clones with MiXCR by TCRdb, keeping productive beta chains. Every entry covers one CDR3 protein and lists the most common genes and DNA from its rows. These V and J calls originate from TCRdb's pipeline instead of the authors' own analysis. The sample table holds over 150,000 distinct CDR3 sequences, of which 52% were seen once. The ten largest account for over 9.5% of the sample.

Expansion of CD8+CD57+ cells had been shown by flow cytometry in the patients chosen for sequencing. Severe acquired aplastic anemia was diagnosed in all patients according to International Study of Aplastic Anemia and Agranulocytosis and Camitta criteria. No therapy had been received by the patients at the time of blood sampling. The study deep-sequenced TCR repertoires of sorted CD4+ and CD8+ blood T cells from severe aplastic anemia patients and healthy subjects. Patients were enrolled in the USA under clinicaltrials.gov protocols 00001620, 01623167, 00001397, 00071045, 00081523 and 00961064. Ficoll-Paque density gradient centrifugation was used to isolate peripheral blood mononuclear cells. Before DNA extraction, CD4+ and CD8+ T cells were sorted by FACS or by magnetic beads. A word on this clonotype: The antigen it binds to is not known. The record has no base qualities; no much larger clone is one base away.

The sequence was obtained from a human donor with aplastic anemia. What was sequenced was sorted CD4+, CD8+, or CD8+CD57+ T cells (not recorded which) from PBMCs. The chain employs TRBV7-8 and TRBJ2-5, with TRBD2 matching 7 junction bases. Here is the DNA: TGTGCCAGCAGCTTAGGGGGAGGGCTACAAGAGACCCAGTACTTC. This is translated as CASSLGGGLQETQYF.